This is a list of T cell receptor beta chains from one sample in a study of blood T cell repertoires in COVID-19. TCRdb's table, derived via immunoSEQ multiplex PCR, lists solely in-frame clones and lacks some. The sample holds under 200,000 clones, around 80% seen once. The specimen was peripheral blood. These receptor sequences come from a man under 40 with active or convalescent COVID-19. CDR3s include the opening cysteine and the closing phenylalanine or tryptophan. D genes are given only for firm matches. Only part of the rows carry a size: once, few, many, or a class if the clone is expanded.

. . TRBJ1-5 TRBV9 CASSVGGGYSNQPQHF TGTGCCAGCAGCGTAGGGGGAGGGTATAGCAATCAGCCCCAGCATTTT
. TRBD1 TRBJ1-1 TRBV5-1 CASSLNRGNTEAFF TGCGCCAGCAGCTTGAACAGGGGTAACACTGAAGCTTTCTTT
. TRBD1 TRBJ1-4 TRBV5-1 CASSPGQGNEKLFF TGCGCCAGCAGTCCCGGACAGGGGAACGAAAAACTGTTTTTT
. TRBD1 TRBJ1-1 TRBV4-1 CASSPRQGTNTEAFF TGCGCCAGCAGCCCTAGACAGGGTACGAACACTGAAGCTTTCTTT
once TRBD2 TRBJ2-1 TRBV7-9 CASSLATSGGAYEQFF TGTGCCAGCAGCTTAGCCACTAGCGGGGGGGCCTATGAGCAGTTCTTC
. . TRBJ2-1 TRBV19 CASSIFPDNEQFF TGTGCCAGTAGTATCTTTCCCGACAATGAGCAGTTCTTC
. TRBD1 TRBJ2-4 TRBV5-6 CASSAGQGGNIQYF TGTGCCAGCAGCGCGGGACAGGGGGGTAACATTCAGTACTTC
once TRBD1 TRBJ1-1 TRBV27 CASSLVAGTGIPEAFF TGTGCCAGCAGTTTAGTCGCCGGGACAGGGATCCCTGAAGCTTTCTTT
. TRBD1 TRBJ1-4 TRBV30 CAWSPQGAGEKLFF TGTGCCTGGAGTCCCCAGGGGGCGGGTGAAAAACTGTTTTTT
. . TRBJ1-3 TRBV5-1 CASSPEGTPRSGNTIYF TGCGCCAGCAGCCCCGAGGGCACACCGCGCTCTGGAAACACCATATATTTT
. TRBD1 TRBJ1-2 TRBV19 CASSIKGTGPYRGYTF TGTGCCAGTAGTATTAAGGGGACAGGCCCTTATCGGGGCTACACCTTC
. . TRBJ1-5 TRBV27 CASSFINQPQHF TGTGCCAGCAGTTTTATCAATCAGCCCCAGCATTTT
. TRBD1 TRBJ2-7 TRBV9 CASSLHPETGNYEQYF TGTGCCAGCAGCCTTCACCCTGAGACAGGGAACTACGAGCAGTACTTC
once . TRBJ2-5 TRBV9 CASSAGGLKETQYF TGTGCCAGCAGCGCAGGGGGACTGAAAGAGACCCAGTACTTC
. TRBD1 TRBJ2-5 TRBV3-1/TRBV3-2 CASSQDLVGTGLGETQYF TGTGCCAGCAGCCAAGATCTGGTGGGGACAGGGCTGGGGGAGACCCAGTACTTC
. . TRBJ2-7 TRBV5-1 CASSLYTASEQYF TGCGCCAGCAGCTTATACACGGCTAGTGAGCAGTACTTC
once . TRBJ2-7 TRBV11-3 CASSLVGDEQYF TGTGCCAGCAGCTTAGTCGGAGACGAGCAGTACTTC
. TRBD2 TRBJ2-3 TRBV5-1 CASSLGHSGVDTQYF TGCGCCAGCAGCTTGGGCCACAGCGGGGTAGATACGCAGTATTTT
. . TRBJ1-2 TRBV10-1 CASSGDIFGGYTF TGCGCCAGCAGTGGGGACATTTTCGGTGGCTACACCTTC
. TRBD1 TRBJ1-1 TRBV9 CASSQTGASSEAFF TGTGCCAGCAGCCAGACAGGGGCGAGCTCGGAAGCTTTCTTT
few TRBD1 TRBJ1-5 TRBV4-1 CASSRDRGLQPQHF TGCGCCAGCAGCCGGGACAGGGGGCTTCAGCCCCAGCATTTT
few . TRBJ1-5 TRBV24-1 CATSDHDSLDQPQHF TGTGCCACCAGTGATCACGACAGCCTGGATCAGCCCCAGCATTTT
. TRBD2 TRBJ2-1 TRBV7-9 CASSWNRGVSYNEQFF TGTGCCAGCAGCTGGAATCGGGGGGTCTCCTACAATGAGCAGTTCTTC
. . TRBJ2-3 TRBV11-3 CASSLGEEDTQYF TGTGCCAGCAGCTTAGGAGAGGAGGATACGCAGTATTTT
many . TRBJ2-7 TRBV2 CASSDGRGLSSYEQYF TGTGCCAGCAGTGACGGCCGGGGACTCTCTTCCTACGAGCAGTACTTC
. . TRBJ2-3 TRBV6-5 CASKDSPYTDTQYF TGTGCCAGCAAGGACTCGCCCTACACAGATACGCAGTATTTT
. TRBD2 TRBJ2-3 TRBV4-1 CASSHDLGGVAGTDTQYF TGCGCCAGCAGCCACGACCTGGGGGGGGTAGCCGGCACAGATACGCAGTATTTT
. . TRBJ1-5 TRBV3-1/TRBV3-2 CASSQSGVGGGPSNQPQHF TGTGCCAGCAGCCAATCGGGGGTGGGCGGGGGCCCCTCCAATCAGCCCCAGCATTTT
. . TRBJ1-5 TRBV27 CASSFGGGEPQHF TGTGCCAGCAGTTTCGGGGGGGGTGAGCCCCAGCATTTT
. TRBD1 TRBJ1-4 TRBV7-9 CASSLGGSAGGHEKLFF TGTGCCAGCAGCTTAGGGGGAAGCGCAGGGGGCCATGAAAAACTGTTTTTT
. TRBD1 TRBJ1-2 TRBV5-6 CASSLNGVTGGGGYTF TGTGCCAGCAGCTTGAATGGCGTGACAGGGGGTGGCGGCTACACCTTC
. TRBD2 TRBJ2-5 TRBV14 CASSSGIRIAGVETQYF TGTGCCAGCAGCTCCGGGATAAGAATAGCGGGGGTGGAGACCCAGTACTTC
. . TRBJ1-1 TRBV2 CASRGPSPTEAFF TGTGCCAGCAGGGGCCCTTCACCCACTGAAGCTTTCTTT
. TRBD1 TRBJ1-1 TRBV7-9 CASNLGQGTEAFF TGTGCCAGCAACCTGGGACAGGGCACTGAAGCTTTCTTT
. TRBD1 TRBJ1-1 TRBV2 CASSYTDRDHTEAFF TGTGCCAGCAGCTACACTGACAGGGACCACACTGAAGCTTTCTTT
. . TRBJ2-1 TRBV7-8 CASSLQTGAYNEQFF TGTGCCAGCAGCCTACAGACAGGAGCATACAATGAGCAGTTCTTC
once . TRBJ2-6 TRBV24-1 CATLGPNYSGANVLTF TGTGCCACCCTGGGGCCCAATTACTCTGGGGCCAACGTCCTGACTTTC
. TRBD1 TRBJ1-2 TRBV19 CASSFGDRGRYGYTF TGTGCCAGTAGTTTCGGAGACAGGGGACGCTATGGCTACACCTTC
. . TRBJ1-4 TRBV6-5 CASSYRRNEKLFF TGTGCCAGCAGTTACCGCCGAAACGAGAAACTGTTTTTT
. TRBD2 TRBJ2-1 TRBV19 CASSGFHGGAGNEQFF TGTGCCAGTAGCGGATTCCACGGGGGGGCCGGGAATGAGCAGTTCTTC
. . TRBJ2-7 TRBV6-5 CASSTGTYEQYF TGTGCCAGCAGCACAGGGACCTACGAGCAGTACTTC
. . TRBJ1-5 TRBV6-5 CASSYGRYQPQHF TGTGCCAGCAGTTACGGCCGTTATCAGCCCCAGCATTTT
. TRBD1 TRBJ2-7 TRBV4-1 CASSQDRQGARYEQYF TGCGCCAGCAGCCAAGATCGGCAGGGGGCAAGGTACGAGCAGTACTTC
. . TRBJ1-5 TRBV5-8 CASSLDYSNQPQHF TGTGCCAGCAGCTTGGATTATAGCAATCAGCCCCAGCATTTT
. TRBD2 TRBJ2-1 TRBV4-3 CASSRGREGYNEQFF TGCGCCAGCAGCCGAGGGCGGGAGGGGTACAATGAGCAGTTCTTC
. . TRBJ2-3 TRBV6-1 CASSELGRARADTQYF TGTGCCAGCAGTGAATTGGGCAGGGCCAGGGCAGATACGCAGTATTTT
. TRBD2 TRBJ2-3 TRBV2 CASSPGTSGRTDTQYF TGTGCCAGCAGTCCCGGGACTAGCGGCCGCACAGATACGCAGTATTTT
. TRBD1 TRBJ1-5 TRBV6-2/TRBV6-3 CASSYDRASNQPQHF TGTGCCAGCAGTTACGACAGGGCTAGCAATCAGCCCCAGCATTTT
. . TRBJ2-5 TRBV5-4 CASSLTFGEETQYF TGTGCCAGCAGCTTAACTTTCGGAGAAGAGACCCAGTACTTC
. . TRBJ1-1 TRBV29-1 CSVEFRTENTEAFF TGCAGCGTTGAATTCAGGACAGAGAACACTGAAGCTTTCTTT
once TRBD1 TRBJ1-2 TRBV6-5 CASKLSRDSNYGYTF TGTGCCAGCAAATTATCCCGGGACAGCAACTATGGCTACACCTTC
. . TRBJ1-2 TRBV15 CATSRARNYGYTF TGTGCCACCAGCAGAGCCCGGAACTATGGCTACACCTTC
. . TRBJ1-1 TRBV10-3 CAISESTRGGAEAFF TGTGCCATCAGTGAGTCCACCAGGGGCGGCGCTGAAGCTTTCTTT
. TRBD1 TRBJ1-2 TRBV9 CASSGGPGQGAKYGYTF TGTGCCAGCAGCGGGGGCCCGGGACAGGGGGCAAAATATGGCTACACCTTC
. TRBD2 TRBJ2-7 TRBV6-2/TRBV6-3 CASSLQPRAGLSYEQYF TGTGCCAGCAGTTTACAGCCAAGAGCGGGACTCTCCTACGAGCAGTACTTC
. TRBD1 TRBJ2-2 TRBV27 CASPETGDTGELFF TGTGCCAGCCCCGAGACAGGGGACACCGGGGAGCTGTTTTTT